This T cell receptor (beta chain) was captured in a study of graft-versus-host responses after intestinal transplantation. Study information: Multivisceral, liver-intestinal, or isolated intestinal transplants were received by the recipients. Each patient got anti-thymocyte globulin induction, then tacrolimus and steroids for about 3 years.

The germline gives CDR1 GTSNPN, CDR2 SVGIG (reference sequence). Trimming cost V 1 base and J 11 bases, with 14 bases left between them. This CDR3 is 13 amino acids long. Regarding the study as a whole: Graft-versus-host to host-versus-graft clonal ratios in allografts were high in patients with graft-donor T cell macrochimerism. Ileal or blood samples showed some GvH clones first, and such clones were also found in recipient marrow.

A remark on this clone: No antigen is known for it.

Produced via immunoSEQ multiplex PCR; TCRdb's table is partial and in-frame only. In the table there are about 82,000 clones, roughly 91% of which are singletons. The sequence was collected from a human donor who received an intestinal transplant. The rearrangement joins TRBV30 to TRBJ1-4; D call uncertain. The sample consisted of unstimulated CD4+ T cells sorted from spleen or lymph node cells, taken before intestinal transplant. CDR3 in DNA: TGTGCCTGGAGTGGCCGACCGGGAGGGAAACTGTTTTTT. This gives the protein CAWSGRPGGKLFF.